The clone carrying this T cell receptor (beta chain) was seen once. Its specificity is unknown. The data were taken from a study of identical twins. Study-wide results and caveats: Alpha sequences out of frame and shared by twins had excess low generation probability. Cross-sectional statistical analysis, not tracking of the same donors, underpinned the conclusions.

The CDR3 contains 15 residues. Looked up from germline, CDR1 is MDHEN and CDR2 is SYDVKM. Trimming shortened V by 7 bases and J by 0 bases, and 16 bases separated the two germline ends. TCRdb re-called the 5' RACE reads through MiXCR, storing one row per CDR3 protein. The sample yields approximately 1.8 million distinct CDR3 sequences, roughly a third seen once. The chain carries TRBV28 and TRBJ2-7, with D perhaps matching TRBD2 (5 bases). Sequencing used cord blood. The sequence was obtained from a newborn girl in good health. The CDR3 loop is CASKNWGSVSYEQYF. In DNA form, the CDR3 reads TGTGCCAGCAAGAATTGGGGTAGCGTCTCCTACGAGCAGTACTTC.